The entry below gives a single T cell receptor beta chain sequence along with its context. Original processing notes: Amplification of reference gene primers provided the estimated nucleated cell counts. Method: immunoSEQ multiplex PCR; TCRdb's copy keeps in-frame clones and lacks some. The DNA was the basis for D and trimming; V, J and clone size are from that table. Of about 440,000 clones in the sample, about 91% were seen once. CDR1 is KGHSH and CDR2 is LQKENI in the germline V gene. CDR3 length: 16 residues. V shed 6 bases and J shed 2 bases, with 19 bases lying between them. This record belongs to a study of blood T cell repertoires in COVID-19. Turning to the study itself: The United States, Italy and Spain supplied acute and convalescent COVID-19 samples. Sources were T cells, B-cell-depleted T cells, or PBMCs; the material itself was cDNA or gDNA.

In Seattle, patients joined the study during active infection and were tracked longitudinally. Sequenced: peripheral blood. This chain connects TRBV18 to TRBJ2-5, with D possibly being TRBD2 (6 bases). This sequence was found in a woman aged 50 to 65 with COVID-19, enrolled during active disease. CDR3 loop: CASSFQVGGSQETQYF. Here the CDR3 DNA reads TGTGCCAGCTCCTTCCAAGTTGGGGGGTCTCAAGAGACCCAGTACTTC.